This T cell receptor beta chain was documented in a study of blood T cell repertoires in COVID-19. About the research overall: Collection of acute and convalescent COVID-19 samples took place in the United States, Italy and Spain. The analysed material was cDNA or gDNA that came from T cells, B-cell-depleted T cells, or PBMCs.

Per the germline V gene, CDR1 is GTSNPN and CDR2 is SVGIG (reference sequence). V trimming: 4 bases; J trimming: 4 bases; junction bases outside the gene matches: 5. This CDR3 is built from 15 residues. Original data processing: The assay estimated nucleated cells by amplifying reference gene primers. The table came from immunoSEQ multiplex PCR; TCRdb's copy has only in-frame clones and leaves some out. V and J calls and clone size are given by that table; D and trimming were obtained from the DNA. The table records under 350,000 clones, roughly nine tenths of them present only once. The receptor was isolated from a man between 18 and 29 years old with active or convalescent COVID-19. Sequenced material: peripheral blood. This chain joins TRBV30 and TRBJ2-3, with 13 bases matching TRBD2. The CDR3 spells CAWTGLAGVPDTQYF. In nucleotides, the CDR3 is TGTGCCTGGACAGGACTAGCGGGAGTCCCAGATACGCAGTATTTT.